A single sample gave rise to the 19 T cell receptor beta chains below, sequenced in a study of cytomegalovirus exposure and HLA in healthy donors. With 60 Vbeta and 13 Jbeta primers, the PCR was carried out. Clones were sequenced by immunoSEQ multiplex PCR, and TCRdb holds only the in-frame ones, with some missing. The table shows just over 150,000 clones, with approximately 72% occurring only once. The specimen sequenced was PBMCs. The receptors were gathered from a man in his forties or fifties in good health and CMV-seropositive.

The genes are TRBV4-3 and TRBJ2-2; no firm D call. V was trimmed by 5 bases and J by 0 bases, leaving 7 bases between them. Germline loops: CDR1 LGHNA, CDR2 YSLEER. There are 14 residues in the CDR3. The CDR3 coding sequence is TGCGCCAGCAGCGTACAGCCGAACACCGGGGAGCTGTTTTTT. It yields the protein CASSVQPNTGELFF.

V is TRBV7-2 and J is TRBJ2-5; TRBD1 agrees at 7 bases. The CDR3 loop spans 14 amino acids. With 6 bases clipped from V and 1 base from J, the junction kept 5 bases outside the gene matches. Germline assignment: CDR1 SGHTA and CDR2 FQGNSA. The CDR3 DNA follows: TGTGCCAGCAGAAAAGACAGGGTCCAAGAGACCCAGTACTTC. This translates into CASRKDRVQETQYF.

J is TRBJ1-3 and V is TRBV19; no clear D. CDR3 length: 17 residues. V lost 1 base and J lost 0, with 13 bases in between. CDR1 is LNHDA and CDR2 is SQIVND in the germline V gene (reference sequence). This CDR3 is CASSIGAQQASGNTIYF. In DNA form, the CDR3 reads TGTGCCAGTAGTATAGGGGCCCAGCAGGCCTCTGGAAACACCATATATTTT.

The V gene is TRBV2, the J gene TRBJ1-1; D uncertain. CDR3 length: 15 residues. Trimming pared 6 bases from V and 1 base from J, leaving 15 bases between. The germline CDR1 and CDR2 sequences are SNHLY and FYNNEI. CDR3 DNA: TGTGCCAGCAGGGGCGACTACTCAGGGAACACTGAAGCTTTCTTT. As protein: CASRGDYSGNTEAFF.

In its sample, this clone was seen a few times. The chain recombines TRBV6-5 with TRBJ1-1, with TRBD1 matching 7 bases. Germline CDR1 is MNHEY and CDR2 is SVGAGI. The CDR3 contains 13 residues. Trimming cost V 4 bases and J 5 bases; bases outside gene matches: 4. The CDR3 protein is CASSSTGRTEAFF. The DNA of the CDR3 is TGTGCCAGCAGTTCGACAGGGAGGACTGAAGCTTTCTTT.

V and J are TRBV27 and TRBJ2-7; 8 nucleotides line up with TRBD1. With 2 bases clipped from V and 3 bases from J, the junction kept 6 bases outside the gene matches. The CDR3 consists of 15 residues. The germline V gene has CDR1 MNHEY and CDR2 SMNVEV (reference sequence). This chain's CDR3 is CASSLTGTGNYEQYF. DNA for the CDR3: TGTGCCAGCAGTTTAACCGGGACAGGAAACTACGAGCAGTACTTC.

This clone was seen a handful of times. The gene calls are TRBV19 and TRBJ1-5, with D possibly matching TRBD1 (6 bases). The CDR3 loop spans 17 amino acids. Germline-derived CDR1 and CDR2 are LNHDA and SQIVND (reference sequence). V gave up 5 bases and J gave up 0 bases, with 17 bases separating them. The CDR3: CASSPPGHIYSNQPQHF. Written as DNA, the CDR3 is TGTGCCAGTAGTCCACCGGGACACATTTATAGCAATCAGCCCCAGCATTTT.

This chain connects TRBV6-1 to TRBJ1-4, with 7 bases fitting TRBD1. V lost 3 bases, J lost 3 bases, and 7 bases stayed unmatched. Germline loops: CDR1 MNHNS, CDR2 SASEGT. The CDR3 is 16 residues long. The CDR3 bases are TGTGCCAGCAGTGAGACAGGGACGAGAGCTAATGAAAAACTGTTTTTT. This sequence encodes CASSETGTRANEKLFF.

The gene calls are TRBV5-1 and TRBJ1-2, with TRBD1 as a possible D gene (6 bases). Looked up from germline, CDR1 is SGHRS and CDR2 is YFSETQ. This CDR3 is 15 amino acids long. V lost 4 bases and J 1 base, leaving 14 bases between the germline ends. The CDR3 DNA is TGCGCCAGCAGCAAACGACAGGACTTTAACTATGGCTACACCTTC. Its translation: CASSKRQDFNYGYTF.

This clone was counted only a few times. The V and J genes are TRBV5-4 and TRBJ2-2; 10 bases align to TRBD1. J lost 7 bases, V lost 4 bases, and 4 bases had no gene match. The CDR3 loop spans 14 amino acids. CDR1 is SGHNT, CDR2 YYREEE, per germline (reference sequence). CDR3 amino acids: CASSMTGGGGELFF. Written as DNA, the CDR3 is TGTGCCAGCAGCATGACAGGGGGCGGCGGGGAGCTGTTTTTT.

A few counts support this clone. The sample carries other DNA sequences with the same CDR3. The V gene is TRBV6-5, the J gene TRBJ1-2, with D perhaps matching TRBD1 (5 bases). The CDR3 runs 13 residues. Germline CDR1 MNHEY, CDR2 SVGAGI. The V end lost 8 bases, the J end lost 3 bases, and 13 bases lay between the germline ends. Written as DNA, the CDR3 is TGTGCCAGCTCTCAAGGGGCGGACTATGGCTACACCTTC. Its translation: CASSQGADYGYTF.

This clone was seen once. This rearrangement joins TRBV6-6 to TRBJ1-4, with D possibly being TRBD1 (5 bases). Looked up from germline, CDR1 is MNHNY and CDR2 is SVGAGI (reference sequence). The CDR3 covers 14 residues. V dropped 7 bases and J dropped 2 bases, with 11 bases sitting between them. In DNA form, the CDR3 reads TGTGCCAGCACTGCAGGGTGGACTAATGAAAAACTGTTTTTT. Translated, it gives CASTAGWTNEKLFF.

V usage is TRBV27 and J usage is TRBJ1-6, with a weak D call TRBD1 (5 bases). This CDR3 is built from 17 residues. V was cut by 5 bases and J by 8 bases, with 22 bases left in between. Germline CDR1 reads MNHEY; CDR2 reads SMNVEV (reference sequence). CDR3: CASSEYRIPRAHSPLHF. In DNA form, the CDR3 reads TGTGCCAGCAGTGAATATCGTATCCCCAGGGCCCATTCACCCCTCCACTTT.

The chain carries TRBV7-2 and TRBJ2-4; D may be TRBD1 (5 bases). Per the germline V gene, CDR1 is SGHTA and CDR2 is FQGNSA. Trimming removed 1 base at V and 9 bases at J, with 10 bases between. The CDR3 has 13 residues. CDR3: CASSLVGAGIQYF. The CDR3 DNA follows: TGTGCCAGCAGCTTAGTTGGGGCCGGCATTCAGTACTTC.

The chain employs TRBV7-2 and TRBJ2-7; 12 bases align to TRBD1. The V gene end was trimmed by 2 bases and the J gene end by 3 bases; junction bases not matched to a gene: 5. CDR3 size: 16 residues. Germline values: CDR1 SGHTA, CDR2 FQGNSA. CDR3 nucleotides: TGTGCCAGCAGCTTATACGGGACAGGGGGCTTCTACGAGCAGTACTTC. It codes for CASSLYGTGGFYEQYF.

The table lists this clone with a count of one. The chain couples TRBV5-4 to TRBJ1-1, with a possible D match to TRBD1 (5 bases). This CDR3 has 18 amino acids. The ends were cut back, 3 bases at V and 0 bases at J, with 21 bases in the middle. Germline CDR1 and CDR2: SGHNT and YYREEE (reference sequence). The CDR3 sequence is CASSSVQRGSGMNTEAFF. The CDR3 bases are TGTGCCAGCAGCTCGGTCCAACGGGGGTCCGGGATGAACACTGAAGCTTTCTTT.

The CDR3 coding sequence is TGTGCTAGTGTAGGCGACAGGGTCCCCTACGAGCAGTACTTC. This codes for CASVGDRVPYEQYF. The chain joins TRBV12-5 to TRBJ2-7; TRBD1 matches at 7 bases. J was trimmed by 2 bases and V by 7 bases; bases with no gene match: 8. Germline V gene data show CDR1 as LGHNT and CDR2 as FRNRAP. The CDR3 extends over 14 amino acids.

The V gene is TRBV9, the J gene TRBJ2-2; 12 bases are a match to TRBD2. The CDR3 totals 18 residues. V lost 0 bases, J lost 1 base, and 4 bases stayed unmatched. Germline lookup yields CDR1 SGDLS and CDR2 YYNGEE. CDR3 in DNA: TGTGCCAGCAGCGTAGATGCTAGCGGGGGGGTGAACACCGGGGAGCTGTTTTTT. Its translation is CASSVDASGGVNTGELFF.

The V call is TRBV9, the J call TRBJ2-5; the D gene is possibly TRBD2 (6 bases). There are 15 residues in the CDR3. V gave up 4 bases and J gave up 1 base, with 14 bases separating them. The germline V gene encodes CDR1 SGDLS and CDR2 YYNGEE. CDR3 in DNA: TGTGCCAGCAGCCGAGACCGGGAGCCCCAAGAGACCCAGTACTTC. This gives the protein CASSRDREPQETQYF.